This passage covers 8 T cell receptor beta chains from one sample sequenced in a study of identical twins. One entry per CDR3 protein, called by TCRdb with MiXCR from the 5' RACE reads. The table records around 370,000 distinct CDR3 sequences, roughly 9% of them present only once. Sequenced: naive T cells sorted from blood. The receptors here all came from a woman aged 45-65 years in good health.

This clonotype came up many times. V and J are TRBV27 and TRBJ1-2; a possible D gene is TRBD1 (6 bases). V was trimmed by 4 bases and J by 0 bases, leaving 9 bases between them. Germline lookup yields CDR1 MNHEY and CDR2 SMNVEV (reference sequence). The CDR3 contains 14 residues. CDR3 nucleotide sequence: TGTGCCAGCAGTTCACAGGGAACTAACTATGGCTACACCTTC. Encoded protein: CASSSQGTNYGYTF.

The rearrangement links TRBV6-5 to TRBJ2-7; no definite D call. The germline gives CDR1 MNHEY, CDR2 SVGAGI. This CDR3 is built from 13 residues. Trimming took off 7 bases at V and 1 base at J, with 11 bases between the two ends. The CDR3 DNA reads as TGTGCCAGCACCTCGACACCTTCCTACGAGCAGTACTTC. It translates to CASTSTPSYEQYF.

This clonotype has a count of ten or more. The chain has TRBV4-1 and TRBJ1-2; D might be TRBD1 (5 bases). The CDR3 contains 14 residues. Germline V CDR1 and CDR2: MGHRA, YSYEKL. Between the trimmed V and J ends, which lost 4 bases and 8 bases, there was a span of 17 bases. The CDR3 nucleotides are TGCGCCAGCAGCCGCATACCCGGGACCCTAGGCTACACCTTC. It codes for CASSRIPGTLGYTF.

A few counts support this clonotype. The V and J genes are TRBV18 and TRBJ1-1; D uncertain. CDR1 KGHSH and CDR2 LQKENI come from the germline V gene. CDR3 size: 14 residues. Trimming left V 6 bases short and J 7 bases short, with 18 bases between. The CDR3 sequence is CASSQMGSENEAFF. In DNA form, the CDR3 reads TGTGCCAGCTCCCAGATGGGGTCTGAGAATGAAGCTTTCTTT.

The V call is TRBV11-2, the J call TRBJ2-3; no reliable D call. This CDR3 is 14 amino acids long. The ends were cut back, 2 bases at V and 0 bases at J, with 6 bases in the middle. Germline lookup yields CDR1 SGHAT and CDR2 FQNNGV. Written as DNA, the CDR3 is TGTGCCAGCAGCTTACACGGGAGCACAGATACGCAGTATTTT. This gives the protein CASSLHGSTDTQYF.

The CDR3 loop reads CASGLGTSERTQYF. DNA of the CDR3: TGTGCTAGTGGTTTGGGGACTAGCGAGAGAACCCAGTACTTC. The V and J genes are TRBV12-5 and TRBJ2-5; TRBD2 matches at 9 bases. Losses at the gene ends were 1 base for V and 8 bases for J; bases not matched to a gene: 5. The CDR3 sequence is 14 residues long. From germline, CDR1 is LGHNT and CDR2 FRNRAP.

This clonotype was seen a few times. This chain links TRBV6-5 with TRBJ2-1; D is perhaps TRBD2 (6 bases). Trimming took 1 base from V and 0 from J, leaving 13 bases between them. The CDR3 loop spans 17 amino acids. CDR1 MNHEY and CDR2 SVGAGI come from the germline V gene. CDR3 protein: CASSYLLRGNSYNEQFF. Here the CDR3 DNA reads TGTGCCAGCAGTTACTTACTCCGGGGGAACTCCTACAATGAGCAGTTCTTC.

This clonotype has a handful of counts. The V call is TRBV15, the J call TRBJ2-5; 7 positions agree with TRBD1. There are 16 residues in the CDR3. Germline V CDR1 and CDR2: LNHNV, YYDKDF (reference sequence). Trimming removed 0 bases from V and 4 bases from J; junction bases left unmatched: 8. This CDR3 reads CATSRDRQGGGETQYF. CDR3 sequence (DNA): TGTGCCACCAGCAGAGATAGACAGGGTGGGGGAGAGACCCAGTACTTC.